These 5 T cell receptor beta chains came from one sample sequenced in a study of human T cells and chemical hapten exposure. Time point noted: patch test 1, 2 weeks after DPC sensitization. Treatment described: therapeutic diphenylcyclopropenone sensitization with weekly scalp DPC. TCRdb reprocessed the RACE reads via MiXCR and lists one record per CDR3 protein. Among 300,000 to 450,000 distinct CDR3 sequences listed, roughly 5% were seen once. This sample comprised whole blood, obtained in connection with sensitization to the hapten diphenylcyclopropenone (DPC). The receptors shown here come from a woman aged 50 to 65 with alopecia areata. Some clones in this sample may be carry-over from other donors' samples.

This clonotype was picked up many times. The chain has TRBV7-9 and TRBJ1-1; D unresolved. Germline V gives CDR1 SEHNR, CDR2 FQNEAQ (reference sequence). Trimming removed 4 bases from V and 4 bases from J, with 10 bases in between. The CDR3 length is 13 residues. The CDR3 loop is CASSSRALTEAFF. The CDR3 nucleotides read TGTGCCAGCAGCTCGAGGGCCCTCACTGAAGCTTTCTTT.

This clonotype has at least ten counts. J is TRBJ1-1 and V is TRBV12-3 or TRBV12-4; D gene ambiguous. The CDR3 spans 13 residues. V dropped 8 bases and J dropped 7 bases, with 17 bases sitting between them. CDR3 loop: CASSPPGEDEAFF. CDR3 DNA: TGTGCCAGCTCTCCTCCGGGCGAGGATGAAGCTTTCTTT.

This clonotype was observed many times. This chain joins TRBV6-5 and TRBJ1-6; TRBD1 agrees at 8 bases. CDR3 length: 17 residues. Germline V lookup: CDR1 MNHEY, CDR2 SVGAGI. Trimming cost V 0 bases and J 9 bases; bases outside gene matches: 10. The CDR3 DNA sequence: TGTGCCAGCAGTTACTCCACTCGGACAGGGTGGGTTTCACCCCTCCACTTT. Translating it yields CASSYSTRTGWVSPLHF.

This clonotype was seen only a few times. V gene TRBV3-1 combines with J gene TRBJ2-7; TRBD1 is a possible D gene (7 bases). In germline, CDR1 is LGHDT, CDR2 YNNKEL (reference sequence). This CDR3 is 15 amino acids long. V was clipped by 3 bases and J by 1 base, with 13 bases between them. CDR3 sequence: CASSQGRTGSYEQYF. The CDR3 nucleotides read TGTGCCAGCAGCCAGGGGAGGACAGGTTCCTACGAGCAGTACTTC.

This clonotype was counted between two and nine times. The chain joins TRBV20-1 to TRBJ2-1, with a tentative D call TRBD1 (5 bases). This CDR3 comprises 17 residues. V was trimmed by 3 bases and J by 4 bases, leaving 22 bases between them. In germline, CDR1 is DFQATT, CDR2 SNEGSKA (reference sequence). As DNA, the CDR3 is TGCAGTGCTAGTTCCCCGACAGATCCCGTGAAATACAATGAGCAGTTCTTC. Protein sequence: CSASSPTDPVKYNEQFF.